The 31 T cell receptor beta chains below were found in one sample sequenced in a study of cytomegalovirus exposure and HLA in healthy donors. The PCR used 60 Vbeta and 13 Jbeta primers. Only in-frame clones appear in the TCRdb table, and some are missing; sequencing was by immunoSEQ multiplex PCR. The profile shows roughly 160,000 clones, roughly three quarters of them singletons. The sequenced sample was PBMCs. These receptors were taken from a man aged 18 to 30 in good health and CMV-seropositive.

This clone was counted once. CDR3 sequence reads: CATSLELDSYEQYF. The DNA of the CDR3 is TGTGCCACCTCGCTCGAGCTAGACTCCTACGAGCAGTACTTC. V is TRBV15 and J is TRBJ2-7; no definite D call. Germline V CDR1 and CDR2: LNHNV, YYDKDF (reference sequence). This CDR3 has 14 amino acids. V was trimmed by 8 bases and J by 0 bases, leaving 14 bases between them.

The chain carries TRBV6-5 and TRBJ1-5, with 8 bases lining up with TRBD1. This CDR3 spans 15 amino acids. The trim removed 6 bases at V and 5 bases at J, leaving 9 bases unmatched. Germline-derived CDR1 and CDR2 are MNHEY and SVGAGI. CDR3 region: CASSLNRQGHQPQHF. The CDR3 nucleotides are TGTGCCAGCAGCCTTAACAGACAGGGGCATCAGCCCCAGCATTTT.

The chain carries TRBV6-1 and TRBJ1-5; D gene unclear. Germline lookup yields CDR1 MNHNS and CDR2 SASEGT. The CDR3 has 12 amino acids. V was clipped by 5 bases and J by 4 bases, with 6 bases between them. CDR3 amino acids: CASSTRNQPQHF. The CDR3, as DNA: TGTGCCAGCAGTACCCGGAATCAGCCCCAGCATTTT.

The chain carries TRBV6-5 and TRBJ2-6; 7 positions agree with TRBD1. The V gene's germline CDR1 is MNHEY and CDR2 SVGAGI. V was pared by 10 bases and J by 2 bases, with 8 bases of the junction left unmatched. The CDR3 sequence is 15 residues long. The CDR3 here is CAIAVQGTGANVLTF. DNA for the CDR3: TGTGCCATCGCAGTACAGGGGACTGGGGCCAACGTCCTGACTTTC.

The chain joins TRBV27 to TRBJ2-3; 10 bases map to TRBD1. This CDR3 has 15 residues. With V trimmed by 7 bases and J by 6 bases, 10 bases remained unmatched. Germline CDR1 reads MNHEY; CDR2 reads SMNVEV (reference sequence). The CDR3 DNA follows: TGTGCCAGCAACCCCGGGACAGGGGTCTCGGATACGCAGTATTTT. Amino acid sequence: CASNPGTGVSDTQYF.

The chain has TRBV5-6 and TRBJ2-5, with a tentative D call TRBD2 (6 bases). The CDR3 is 14 amino acids. Trimming stripped 4 bases from V and 5 bases from J, with 15 bases between. The germline gives CDR1 SGHDT, CDR2 YYEEEE. As DNA, the CDR3 is TGTGCCAGCAGCCGCGGGATGGTATCCGAGACCCAGTACTTC. It yields the protein CASSRGMVSETQYF.

The table lists this clone with a few counts. The chain uses TRBV2 and TRBJ1-2, with 7 bases that match TRBD1. CDR1 and CDR2 (germline): SNHLY, FYNNEI. The CDR3 runs to 18 residues. With 7 bases clipped from V and 4 bases from J, the junction kept 21 bases outside the gene matches. The DNA for the CDR3 is TGTGCCAGCATCCCACAGCCTCGACAGGGCGCGGGGCTCTATGGCTACACCTTC. The encoded protein is CASIPQPRQGAGLYGYTF.

The chain has TRBV6-5 and TRBJ1-5; D is uncertain. Between the trimmed V and J ends, which lost 11 bases and 1 base, there was a span of 6 bases. From germline, CDR1 is MNHEY and CDR2 SVGAGI. This CDR3 is built from 11 residues. The chain's CDR3 is CAGGSNQPQHF. The CDR3 nucleotides are TGTGCCGGAGGCAGCAATCAGCCCCAGCATTTT.

The chain joins TRBV7-8 to TRBJ2-7; 11 positions agree with TRBD1. Germline-derived CDR1 and CDR2 are SGHVS and FQNEAQ. The CDR3 length is 16 residues. V dropped 1 base and J dropped 2; count of bases not matched to a gene: 4. CDR3 protein: CASSLGTGGTAYEQYF. The CDR3 DNA reads TGTGCCAGCAGCTTAGGGACAGGGGGCACCGCCTACGAGCAGTACTTC.

V and J are TRBV4-1 and TRBJ2-3, with no clear D. Trimming took 0 bases from V and 2 from J, leaving 9 bases between them. Germline-derived CDR1 and CDR2 are MGHRA and YSYEKL. This CDR3 is built from 15 residues. CDR3 sequence reads: CASSQDSSYTDTQYF. CDR3 in DNA: TGCGCCAGCAGCCAAGATTCTTCTTACACAGATACGCAGTATTTT.

The rearrangement joins TRBV5-5 to TRBJ1-5; a possible D gene is TRBD1 (6 bases). The CDR3 sequence is 15 residues long. Trimming removed 5 bases at V and 0 bases at J, with 12 bases between. Germline CDR1 SGHKS, CDR2 YYEKEE (reference sequence). The CDR3 coding sequence is TGTGCCAGCAGTTTTCAGGGGTATAGCAATCAGCCCCAGCATTTT. As protein: CASSFQGYSNQPQHF.

This chain joins TRBV19 and TRBJ2-1; 8 bases line up with TRBD1. V lost 1 base, J lost 14 bases, and 10 bases stayed unmatched. CDR3 length: 14 residues. The germline CDR1 and CDR2 sequences are LNHDA and SQIVND (reference sequence). CDR3 nucleotides: TGTGCCAGTAGTATAGGGACAGGGACGCTAGCCGAGTTCTTC. Translating gives CASSIGTGTLAEFF.

The chain employs TRBV10-3 and TRBJ1-5, with D possibly matching TRBD1 (5 bases). CDR3 length equals 15 residues. Germline assignment: CDR1 ENHRY and CDR2 SYGVKD. Between the trimmed V and J ends, which lost 6 bases and 3 bases, there was a span of 15 bases. CDR3 amino acids: CAISAQGISNQPQHF. The DNA of the CDR3 is TGTGCCATCAGCGCGCAGGGCATCTCCAATCAGCCCCAGCATTTT.

The CDR3 loop is CASSPPVNRAFYGYTF. The CDR3 DNA follows: TGTGCCAGCTCACCACCGGTTAACAGGGCTTTCTATGGCTACACCTTC. This chain joins TRBV18 and TRBJ1-2; tentative D call: TRBD1 (6 bases). The CDR3 is 16 residues long. V was pared by 0 bases and J by 4 bases, with 15 bases between. The germline V gene encodes CDR1 KGHSH and CDR2 LQKENI.

The CDR3 spells CASTPRLAGPYNEQFF. CDR3 coding DNA: TGTGCCAGTACCCCCAGACTAGCGGGACCCTACAATGAGCAGTTCTTC. This chain connects TRBV19 to TRBJ2-1, with 11 bases matching TRBD2. The trim removed 7 bases at V and 2 bases at J, leaving 7 bases unmatched. Germline loops: CDR1 LNHDA, CDR2 SQIVND (reference sequence). The CDR3 covers 16 residues.

This rearrangement joins TRBV5-6 to TRBJ1-4; perhaps TRBD1 as D (5 bases). V lost 4 bases to trimming and J lost 10 bases, with 14 bases between them. The CDR3 is 13 residues long. Germline assignment: CDR1 SGHDT and CDR2 YYEEEE. Here the CDR3 reads CASSVGPTGKLFF. DNA of the CDR3: TGTGCCAGCAGCGTGGGACCGACTGGAAAACTGTTTTTT.

The CDR3 nucleotides are TGTGCCAGCAGCGGGGACAGTCTTGAAGCTTTCTTT. Translating it yields CASSGDSLEAFF. The chain couples TRBV9 to TRBJ1-1, with 7 bases identical to TRBD1. Germline V gene data show CDR1 as SGDLS and CDR2 as YYNGEE. The ends lost 3 bases at V and 7 bases at J; junction bases unmatched: 3. The CDR3 covers 12 residues.

CDR3 loop: CASSLRGTVNQPQHF. The CDR3 nucleotides are TGTGCCAGCAGCTTACGAGGGACAGTTAATCAGCCCCAGCATTTT. This chain links TRBV5-6 with TRBJ1-5; 7 bases align to TRBD1. Unmatched junction bases numbered 6, after V lost 2 bases and J lost 4 bases. Germline CDR1 SGHDT, CDR2 YYEEEE. The CDR3 length is 15 residues. Full variable domain (outside the CDR3, taken from reference TRBV5-6 and TRBJ1-5): DAGVTQSPTHLIKTRGQQVTLRCSPKSGHDTVSWYQQALGQGPQFIFQYYEEEERQRGNFPDRFSGHQFPNYSSELNVNALLLGDSALYLCASSLRGTVNQPQHFGDGTRLSIL.

The chain uses TRBV29-1 and TRBJ2-1; 7 bases line up with TRBD2. The J segment lost 6 bases and the V segment lost 2 bases, leaving 10 bases of the junction unmatched. The CDR3 has 15 residues. Looked up from germline, CDR1 is SQVTM and CDR2 is ANQGSEA. CDR3 region: CSVESLAGVGNEQFF. CDR3 bases: TGCAGCGTTGAATCTTTGGCGGGAGTAGGCAATGAGCAGTTCTTC.

This chain joins TRBV27 and TRBJ2-1; the match to TRBD1 covers 7 bases. CDR3 length: 16 amino acids. The V segment lost 5 bases and the J segment 4 bases; nucleotides outside the gene matches: 11. Per germline, CDR1 MNHEY and CDR2 SMNVEV (reference sequence). The CDR3 region has the DNA TGTGCCAGCAGTCCGAACCCGGGACAGATATACAATGAGCAGTTCTTC. Its protein is CASSPNPGQIYNEQFF.

The chain uses TRBV30 and TRBJ1-5; weak D call: TRBD1 (6 bases). This CDR3 has 14 residues. Germline assignment: CDR1 GTSNPN and CDR2 SVGIG (reference sequence). The V gene lost 5 bases and the J gene lost 2 bases, with 13 bases spanning the gap. The CDR3 spells CAWDTGYRNQPQHF. The CDR3, as DNA: TGTGCCTGGGATACAGGGTACCGCAATCAGCCCCAGCATTTT.

The chain links TRBV4-1 to TRBJ2-5; 7 bases are shared with TRBD2. The CDR3 spans 16 residues. The germline V gene encodes CDR1 MGHRA and CDR2 YSYEKL. V lost 0 bases to trimming and J lost 5 bases; unmatched junction nucleotides: 9. CDR3 amino acids: CASSQDRGAGGETQYF. Here the CDR3 DNA reads TGCGCCAGCAGCCAAGATCGGGGCGCCGGGGGGGAGACCCAGTACTTC.

The CDR3 reads CAARLQGTNTEAFF. CDR3 DNA sequence: TGTGCCGCGAGATTACAGGGGACGAACACTGAAGCTTTCTTT. This chain links TRBV30 with TRBJ1-1; 7 bases map to TRBD1. The trim removed 8 bases at V and 1 base at J, leaving 10 bases unmatched. Germline V lookup: CDR1 GTSNPN, CDR2 SVGIG (reference sequence). This CDR3 contains 14 residues.

This chain connects TRBV11-2 to TRBJ2-3; D gene uncertain. The CDR3 runs to 14 residues. CDR1 and CDR2 (germline): SGHAT, FQNNGV. V lost 5 bases to trimming and J lost 4 bases, with 13 bases between them. CDR3 coding DNA: TGTGCCAGCAGCAAATACTTCGCCCCAGATACGCAGTATTTT. Protein sequence: CASSKYFAPDTQYF.

This clone was detected once. This chain links TRBV14 with TRBJ1-3; 7 bases line up with TRBD1. The CDR3 has 19 amino acids. V lost 4 bases to trimming and J lost 0 bases; unmatched junction nucleotides: 15. CDR1 and CDR2 (germline): SGHDN, FVKESK. CDR3: CASSLWDSHFALSGNTIYF. In DNA, the CDR3 is TGTGCCAGCAGCCTTTGGGACAGCCACTTCGCACTCTCTGGAAACACCATATATTTT. The full variable domain, its missing parts supplied by reference TRBV14 and TRBJ1-3, is EAGVTQFPSHSVIEKGQTVTLRCDPISGHDNLYWYRRVMGKEIKFLLHFVKESKQDESGMPNNRFLAERTGGTYSTLKVQPAELEDSGVYFCASSLWDSHFALSGNTIYFGEGSWLTVV.

This chain links TRBV30 with TRBJ1-2; D call uncertain. V was pared by 6 bases and J by 8 bases, with 16 bases between. Looked up from germline, CDR1 is GTSNPN and CDR2 is SVGIG (reference sequence). The CDR3 runs 12 residues. This CDR3 is CACSPASVGYTF. DNA of the CDR3: TGTGCCTGCTCACCTGCGTCGGTCGGCTACACCTTC.

For this clone: The junction differs from germline at one of its ends, possibly a read error. The V and J genes are TRBV4-1 and TRBJ2-4, with TRBD1 identical over 10 bases. The CDR3 contains 16 residues. The germline V gene has CDR1 MGHRA and CDR2 YSYEKL. This CDR3 is CTSSQGDRGAKNIQYF. Written as DNA, the CDR3 is TGCACCAGCAGCCAAGGGGACAGGGGTGCCAAAAACATTCAGTACTTC.

CDR3 sequence reads: CASSLETGAMNTEAFF. CDR3 nucleotide sequence: TGCGCCAGCAGCTTGGAAACAGGGGCAATGAACACTGAAGCTTTCTTT. V gene TRBV5-1 combines with J gene TRBJ1-1, with TRBD1 matching over 7 bases. The CDR3 is 16 residues long. The J segment lost 0 bases and the V segment lost 0 bases, leaving 5 bases of the junction unmatched. Germline values: CDR1 SGHRS, CDR2 YFSETQ. Full variable domain (remainder filled in from reference TRBV5-1 and TRBJ1-1): KAGVTQTPRYLIKTRGQQVTLSCSPISGHRSVSWYQQTPGQGLQFLFEYFSETQRNKGNFPGRFSGRQFSNSRSEMNVSTLELGDSALYLCASSLETGAMNTEAFFGQGTRLTVV.

This rearrangement joins TRBV6-1 to TRBJ2-2; a possible D gene is TRBD1 (5 bases). V dropped 9 bases and J dropped 7 bases, with 12 bases sitting between them. The CDR3 sequence is 12 residues long. CDR1 is MNHNS, CDR2 SASEGT, per germline. The CDR3 here is CASTGTFGELFF. In DNA, the CDR3 is TGTGCCAGTACAGGTACCTTCGGGGAGCTGTTTTTT.

The rearrangement joins TRBV5-4 to TRBJ2-7; D uncertain. The CDR3 contains 12 residues. Germline V gives CDR1 SGHNT, CDR2 YYREEE (reference sequence). V was pared by 3 bases and J by 2 bases, with 6 bases between. The CDR3 loop reads CASSSSPYEQYF. CDR3 bases: TGTGCCAGCAGCTCGAGTCCCTACGAGCAGTACTTC.

The chain carries TRBV9 and TRBJ2-3; D is ambiguous. The CDR3 loop spans 13 amino acids. CDR1 is SGDLS and CDR2 is YYNGEE in the germline V gene. The germline V and J ends were trimmed by 3 bases and 0 bases, with 5 bases remaining between them. The CDR3 DNA follows: TGTGCCAGCAGCGCCTTTAGCACAGATACGCAGTATTTT. Translated, it gives CASSAFSTDTQYF.